The clone carrying this TCR beta chain was observed many times. Its antigen is undetermined. This sample is part of a study of human T cells and chemical hapten exposure. Across the whole study: On the upper back, patch tests were applied with 0.01% DPC and read at 6 days. Small volume differences among pooled libraries mainly caused per-sample TCR yield variation.

Each CDR3 protein is one row after TCRdb ran MiXCR on the RACE reads. Here the sample spans 80,000 to 100,000 distinct CDR3 sequences, 7% to 8% being singletons. Time point here: patch test 1, 2 weeks after DPC sensitization. Sample treatment: therapeutic diphenylcyclopropenone sensitization with weekly scalp DPC. Blood collection took place prior to placing each patch test. Findings of the study overall: Donor immune responses may differ from healthy people's, since all donors had alopecia.

V was clipped by 2 bases and J by 7 bases; unmatched bases: 4. The CDR3 consists of 14 residues. Germline V CDR1 and CDR2: KGHSH, LQKENI. This sequence was found in a woman younger than 45 with alopecia areata. Some clones in this sample may be carry-over from other donors' samples. The input for sequencing was whole blood, taken in connection with sensitization to the hapten diphenylcyclopropenone (DPC). V usage is TRBV18 and J usage is TRBJ1-4, with 7 bases aligning to TRBD1. CDR3 bases: TGTGCCAGCTCACCAACGACAGGGAGTGAAAAACTGTTTTTT. The encoded protein is CASSPTTGSEKLFF.